The present TCR beta chain was sequenced within a study of blood T cell repertoires in COVID-19. In the study overall: COVID-19 samples collected from the United States, Italy and Spain covered acute and convalescent phases.

Original handling: The authors estimated nucleated cell counts from reference gene primer amplification. Data came from immunoSEQ multiplex PCR; TCRdb stores just in-frame clones and leaves some out. The V and J calls and clone size come from that table; D and trimming were worked out from the DNA. The sample lists 70,000 to 90,000 clones, 82% occurring once. V trimming: 4 bases; J trimming: 3 bases; junction bases outside the gene matches: 6. The CDR3 is 15 amino acids. Germline CDR1 WSHSY, CDR2 SAAADI. The TCR originated in a woman aged 80 or over with acute or convalescent COVID-19. The rearrangement joins TRBV10-2 to TRBJ2-7; 10 bases agree with TRBD2. Sequencing was performed on peripheral blood. The CDR3 loop reads CASSGLAGADYEQYF. The CDR3 DNA sequence: TGCGCCAGCAGTGGTCTAGCGGGAGCAGACTACGAGCAGTACTTC.